A selection of T cell receptor beta chains follows, all from one sample in a study of T cell responses to AZD1222 COVID-19 vaccine. Repertoires were generated with immunoSEQ multiplex PCR, while TCRdb's copy carries only in-frame clones and drops some. The sample has about 130,000 clones, 85% to 95% seen once. Here the sequenced sample was peripheral blood, taken on day 0 of AZD1222 vaccination. These receptors were collected from an adult in good health. The CDR3 runs from the conserved cysteine through the conserved F or W. D genes are given only for firm matches. Some rows have no size entry. The others give once, few or many, or a class for an expanded clone.

TRBJ1-6 | NA | TRBV6-5 | NA | CASSYTNRSPLHF | TGTGCCAGCAGTTACACAAACAGAAGCCCCCTCCACTTT
TRBJ1-2 | TRBD1 | TRBV3-1/TRBV3-2 | NA | CASSQGDRVEGYTF | TGTGCCAGCAGCCAAGGAGACAGGGTGGAGGGCTACACCTTC
TRBJ1-1 | NA | TRBV18 | NA | CASSPQSLDVEAFF | TGTGCCAGCTCACCCCAAAGTCTTGACGTGGAAGCTTTCTTT
TRBJ1-2 | TRBD1 | TRBV29-1 | once | CSVPPGQGRNGYTF | TGCAGCGTCCCCCCGGGACAGGGACGGAATGGCTACACCTTC
TRBJ1-5 | TRBD1 | TRBV19 | NA | CASSSGTASNQPQHF | TGTGCCAGTAGTAGTGGGACAGCTAGCAATCAGCCCCAGCATTTT
TRBJ2-7 | NA | TRBV10-3 | once | CAISGRWGEQYF | TGTGCCATCAGTGGGCGTTGGGGCGAGCAGTACTTC
TRBJ2-4 | TRBD1 | TRBV14 | NA | CASIDRDLLAKNIQYF | TGTGCCAGCATAGACAGGGACCTCCTAGCCAAAAACATTCAGTACTTC
TRBJ2-7 | NA | TRBV29-1 | NA | CTTYEQYF | TGCACAACCTACGAGCAGTACTTC
TRBJ1-6 | NA | TRBV12-3/TRBV12-4 | NA | CASSSGYALHF | TGTGCCAGCAGTTCCGGGTATGCCCTCCACTTT
TRBJ1-2 | TRBD1 | TRBV5-1 | NA | CASSSPQGRLRDGTYGYTF | TGCGCCAGCAGCTCCCCACAGGGGAGACTCCGGGATGGGACCTATGGCTACACCTTC
TRBJ2-3 | NA | TRBV6-5 | NA | CASSQRGSTDTQYF | TGTGCCAGCAGTCAGAGGGGTAGCACAGATACGCAGTATTTT
TRBJ1-5 | NA | TRBV2 | NA | CASGKTALSNQPQHF | TGTGCCAGCGGAAAGACTGCCCTTAGCAATCAGCCCCAGCATTTT
TRBJ1-2 | TRBD1 | TRBV19 | few | CASSEAGQGTGGYTF | TGTGCCAGTAGTGAAGCCGGACAGGGCACGGGTGGCTACACCTTC
TRBJ1-6 | TRBD1 | TRBV9 | NA | CASSVETGRHSPLHF | TGTGCCAGCAGCGTAGAGACAGGGCGGCATTCACCCCTCCACTTT
TRBJ1-2 | NA | TRBV29-1 | NA | CSVGHVYGYTF | TGCAGCGTTGGACACGTCTATGGCTACACCTTC
TRBJ2-1 | NA | TRBV28 | NA | CASSLRDPKQFF | TGTGCCAGCAGTTTGCGGGACCCCAAGCAGTTCTTC
TRBJ1-1 | NA | TRBV5-6 | NA | CASSYTTEAFF | TGTGCCAGCAGCTACACCACTGAAGCTTTCTTT
TRBJ1-1 | TRBD1 | TRBV9 | NA | CASSATGSTEAFF | TGTGCCAGCAGCGCGACAGGGTCCACTGAAGCTTTCTTT
TRBJ2-7 | TRBD1 | TRBV19 | NA | CASSIDRAHYEQYF | TGTGCCAGTAGTATCGACAGGGCACACTACGAGCAGTACTTC
TRBJ1-1 | NA | TRBV7-9 | NA | CASSFRRSPRGTEAFF | TGTGCCAGCAGCTTCCGGCGGAGCCCCCGAGGCACTGAAGCTTTCTTT
TRBJ1-4 | TRBD1 | TRBV6-6 | NA | CASRHGQGNEKLFF | TGTGCCAGCAGGCACGGACAGGGGAACGAAAAACTGTTTTTT
TRBJ2-3 | TRBD2 | TRBV18 | NA | CASSPWAVELAGLTDTQYF | TGTGCCAGCTCACCGTGGGCTGTAGAGCTAGCGGGGCTCACAGATACGCAGTATTTT
TRBJ2-1 | NA | TRBV10-3 | NA | CAISGTSRRYNEQFF | TGTGCCATCAGCGGGACCTCCAGAAGGTACAATGAGCAGTTCTTC
TRBJ2-6 | NA | TRBV4-1 | NA | CASRDHRSAGANVLTF | TGCGCCAGCAGGGACCATCGCAGTGCTGGGGCCAACGTCCTGACTTTC
TRBJ1-2 | NA | TRBV6-5 | NA | CASNLLQGYGYTF | TGTGCCAGCAACCTCCTCCAGGGTTATGGCTACACCTTC
TRBJ1-2 | NA | TRBV19 | NA | CASSILGNYGYTF | TGTGCCAGTAGTATTCTGGGGAACTATGGCTACACCTTC
TRBJ2-5 | TRBD1 | TRBV30 | NA | CAWSGDRVLGRETQYF | TGTGCCTGGAGTGGAGACAGGGTGTTGGGCCGAGAGACCCAGTACTTC
TRBJ1-6 | NA | TRBV5-6 | NA | CASSLNRRATPLHF | TGTGCCAGCAGCTTGAACCGGCGGGCGACACCCCTCCACTTT
TRBJ1-1 | NA | TRBV7-9 | NA | CASSIDRGEAFF | TGTGCCAGCAGCATAGACAGAGGTGAAGCTTTCTTT
TRBJ1-5 | TRBD1 | TRBV18 | NA | CASSRTGEDQPQHF | TGTGCCAGCTCCCGGACAGGGGAGGATCAGCCCCAGCATTTT
TRBJ2-1 | NA | TRBV12-5 | NA | CASGLVLGTGLHNEQFF | TGTGCTAGTGGTTTGGTACTCGGTACAGGACTACACAATGAGCAGTTCTTC
TRBJ1-2 | NA | TRBV29-1 | NA | CSVEEQGVVNGYTF | TGCAGCGTTGAAGAACAAGGGGTTGTCAATGGCTACACCTTC
TRBJ2-7 | NA | TRBV7-8 | NA | CASSLRPRDISYEQYF | TGTGCCAGCAGCTTAAGGCCCCGGGACATCTCCTACGAGCAGTACTTC